The source of this TCR beta chain is a study of control samples from healthy donors and cancer patients. This CDR3 has 13 residues. Per germline, CDR1 MDHEN and CDR2 SYDVKM. A remark on this clone: A junction boundary mismatches the germline segment, possibly from a read error. Other DNA sequences in this sample translate to the same CDR3.

TCRdb's copy holds only in-frame clones and misses some; the assay was immunoSEQ multiplex PCR. The sample lists roughly 88,000 clones, around 92% occurring once. Sample: blood. This chain uses TRBV28 with TRBJ1-1; D may be TRBD1 (5 bases). This clonotype originated in a man between 50 and 59 years old in good health. The CDR3 region has the DNA TGTGCCAGCAGTTTAGCGCCGGACACCGAAGCTTTCTTT. Amino acids: CASSLAPDTEAFF.